This T cell receptor beta chain was recovered during a study of OX40 agonist ivuxolimab in advanced cancers. Study context: Three patients got partial responses; one had hepatocellular carcinoma and two had cutaneous melanoma. The study, taken as a whole, reports: There were, on average, more expanded clones in CD8+ T cells than in CD4+. Expansion of clones was among the lowest in partial responders at 0.1-3.0 mg/kg.

V lost 4 bases and J lost 0, with 13 bases in between. The CDR3 extends over 15 amino acids. Germline values: CDR1 SGHDT, CDR2 YYEEEE. As concerns this clone: The target antigen is unknown.

Repertoires were generated with immunoSEQ multiplex PCR, while TCRdb's copy carries only in-frame clones and drops some. The sample lists 80,000 or so clones, around 91% seen once, with approximately 2% in the top ten. The chain carries TRBV5-6 and TRBJ1-1, with D perhaps TRBD1 (6 bases). Material: CD4+ or CD8+ T cells sorted from blood, obtained in a trial of the OX40 agonist ivuxolimab. This receptor was obtained from an adult with an advanced solid tumor such as melanoma, head and neck, liver or kidney cancer. CDR3 residues: CASSPRPGVNTEAFF. DNA for the CDR3: TGTGCCAGCAGCCCTCGTCCAGGGGTGAACACTGAAGCTTTCTTT.